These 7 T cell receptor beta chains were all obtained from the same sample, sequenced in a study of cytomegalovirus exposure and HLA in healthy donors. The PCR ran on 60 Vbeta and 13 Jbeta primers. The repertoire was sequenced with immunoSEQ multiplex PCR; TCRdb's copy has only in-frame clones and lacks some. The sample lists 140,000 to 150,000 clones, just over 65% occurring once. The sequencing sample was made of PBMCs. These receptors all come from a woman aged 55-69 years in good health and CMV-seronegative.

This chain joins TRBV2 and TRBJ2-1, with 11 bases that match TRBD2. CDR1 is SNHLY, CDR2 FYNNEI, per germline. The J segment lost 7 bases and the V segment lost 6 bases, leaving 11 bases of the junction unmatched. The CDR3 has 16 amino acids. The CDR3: CASSHQTSGGRNEQFF. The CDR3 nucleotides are TGTGCCAGCAGCCACCAAACTAGCGGGGGACGAAATGAGCAGTTCTTC.

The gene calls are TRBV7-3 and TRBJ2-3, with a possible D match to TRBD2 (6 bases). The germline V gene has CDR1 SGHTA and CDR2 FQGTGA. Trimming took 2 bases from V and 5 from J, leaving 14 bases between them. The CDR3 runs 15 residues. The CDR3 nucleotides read TGTGCCAGCAGCTTACTTGGGACTCGCGAAGATACGCAGTATTTT. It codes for CASSLLGTREDTQYF.

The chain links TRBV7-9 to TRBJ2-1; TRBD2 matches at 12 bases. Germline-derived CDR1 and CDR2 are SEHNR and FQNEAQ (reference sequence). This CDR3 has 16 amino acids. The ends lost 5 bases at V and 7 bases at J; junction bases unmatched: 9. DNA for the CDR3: TGTGCCAGCAGCATTCTAGCGGGAGGGCCGAGGAATGAGCAGTTCTTC. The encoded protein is CASSILAGGPRNEQFF.

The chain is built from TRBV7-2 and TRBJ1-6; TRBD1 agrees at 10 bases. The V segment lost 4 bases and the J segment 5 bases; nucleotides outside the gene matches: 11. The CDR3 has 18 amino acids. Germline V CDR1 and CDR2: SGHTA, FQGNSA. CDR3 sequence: CASSSGTGVGVNNSPLHF. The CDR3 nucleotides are TGTGCCAGCAGCTCCGGGACAGGGGTCGGCGTTAATAATTCACCCCTCCACTTT.

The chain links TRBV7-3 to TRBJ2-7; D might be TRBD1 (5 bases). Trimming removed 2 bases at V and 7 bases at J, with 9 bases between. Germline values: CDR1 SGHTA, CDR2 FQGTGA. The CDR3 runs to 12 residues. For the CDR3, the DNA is TGTGCCAGCAGCTTAGCAGGGAAGGAGCAGTACTTC. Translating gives CASSLAGKEQYF.

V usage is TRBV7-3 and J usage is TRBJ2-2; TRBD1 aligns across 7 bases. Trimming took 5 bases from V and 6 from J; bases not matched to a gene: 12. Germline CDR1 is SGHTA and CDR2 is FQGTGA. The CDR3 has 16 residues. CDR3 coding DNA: TGTGCCAGCAGCGCCAGGGCAGGGGGTAGGGCCGGGGAGCTGTTTTTT. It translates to CASSARAGGRAGELFF.

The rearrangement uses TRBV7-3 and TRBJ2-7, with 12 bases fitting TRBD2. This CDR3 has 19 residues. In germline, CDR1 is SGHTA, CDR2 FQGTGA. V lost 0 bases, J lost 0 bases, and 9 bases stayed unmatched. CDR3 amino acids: CASSLTRLAGGTSSYEQYF. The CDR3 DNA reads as TGTGCCAGCAGCTTAACGAGGCTAGCGGGAGGGACGAGCTCCTACGAGCAGTACTTC.